The clone carrying this TCR beta chain was seen repeatedly, ten times or more. Trimming removed 2 bases at V and 6 bases at J, with 11 bases between. The CDR3 covers 13 residues. The sample is drawn from a study of early T cells in non-severe SARS-CoV-2 infection. Individual cDNA molecules were tagged with unique molecular identifiers, the study reported. TCRdb recomputed calls from the 5' RACE reads with MiXCR, one row per CDR3 protein. This repertoire shows nearly 30,000 distinct CDR3 sequences, less than 6.5% found once; its top ten account for more than 4.5%. This clonotype originated in an adult who was a healthcare worker with PCR-confirmed SARS-CoV-2 infection or an uninfected control (not recorded which). Specimen: whole blood. J is TRBJ2-7 and V is TRBV23-1; D not certain. TRBV23-1 carries the ORF label, with uncertain function. The CDR3 DNA reads as TGCGCCAGCAGTCAAAGGTGCCCTCTCGAGCAGTACTTC. This translates into CASSQRCPLEQYF.